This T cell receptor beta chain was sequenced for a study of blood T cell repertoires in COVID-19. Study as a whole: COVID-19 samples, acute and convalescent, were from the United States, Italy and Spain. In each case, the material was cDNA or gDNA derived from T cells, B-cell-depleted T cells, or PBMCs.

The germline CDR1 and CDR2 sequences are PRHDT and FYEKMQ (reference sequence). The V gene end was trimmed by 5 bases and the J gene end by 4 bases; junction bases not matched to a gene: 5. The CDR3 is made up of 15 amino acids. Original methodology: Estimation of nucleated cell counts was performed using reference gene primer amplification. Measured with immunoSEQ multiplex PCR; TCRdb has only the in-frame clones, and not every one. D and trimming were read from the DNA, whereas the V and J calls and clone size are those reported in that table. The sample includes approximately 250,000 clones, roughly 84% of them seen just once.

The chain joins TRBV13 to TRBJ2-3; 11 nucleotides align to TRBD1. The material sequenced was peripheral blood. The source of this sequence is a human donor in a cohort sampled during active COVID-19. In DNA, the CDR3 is TGTGCCAGCAGCGCCCGGACAGGGGGCCCAGATACGCAGTATTTT. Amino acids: CASSARTGGPDTQYF. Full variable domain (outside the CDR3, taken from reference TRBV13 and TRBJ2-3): AAGVIQSPRHLIKEKRETATLKCYPIPRHDTVYWYQQGPGQDPQFLISFYEKMQSDKGSIPDRFSAQQFSDYHSELNMSSLELGDSALYFCASSARTGGPDTQYFGPGTRLTVL.